This section outlines one T cell receptor beta chain sequence together with its context. Its antigen specificity is not known. Qualities for individual bases were not recorded, and no much larger clone is one base off. The record originates from a study of blood T cell repertoires in COVID-19 (TCRdb year 2020). About the full investigation: Collaborator samples came from the United States, Italy and Spain and covered acute and convalescent phases of COVID-19. The material from the prospective study consisted of cDNA or gDNA derived from T cells, B-cell-depleted T cells, or PBMCs. Deeply sampled blood TCRbeta repertoires from subjects exposed to, actively infected with, or recovered from COVID-19 were included in the dataset. The repertoires were made available in a free public database intended to serve as a resource for research on the immune response to SARS-CoV-2. Samples were obtained from the ongoing ImmuneRACE study (first 160 participants) and from roughly 1,300 subjects provided by 6 global collaborators. A de-identified subject ID, COVID-19 status, age in years and sex were almost always included in the sample metadata. HLA class I and class II types, where available, came from metadata supplied by the sample provider rather than from assay-based typing.

From the cysteine through the phenylalanine, the CDR3 covers 14 amino acids. CDR3 DNA is the only sequence kept; it has 42 bases, read in frame from the first base. Unmatched junction bases come to 2, with V trimmed by 5 bases and J by 3 bases. CDR1 and CDR2 are drawn from the germline V gene: MNHEY, SVGAGI. Whole blood was collected in K2EDTA tubes by collaborating institutions according to the institutions' own protocols. For TCRbeta analysis, collaborators shipped samples as frozen whole blood, isolated PBMCs, or DNA extracted from either of those sample types. The immunoSEQ Assay, a bias-controlled multiplex PCR, was used to amplify TCRbeta CDR3 regions from genomic DNA. In the authors' own workflow: The number of nucleated cells in each sample was estimated by amplification of reference gene primers within the assay. To quantify the absolute abundance of each unique TCRbeta CDR3 rearrangement, sequence reads were collapsed and filtered. For each sample, productive Simpson clonality was calculated by taking the square root of Simpson's diversity index across productive rearrangements. What TCRdb holds here is the immuneACCESS table cut down to in-frame rearrangements. Part of the clones is not present; checked against another copy, under half of the missing clones reflect an unresolved V gene, and the others are unexplained. The DNA gave D and trimming, while V, J and clone size come from that table. This sample holds 50,000 to 75,000 clones; 91% were observed only once. In total, the top ten clones hold about 8.1% of the sample.

Broader findings and caveats from the paper: The quantity of clinical and demographic metadata differed by source and by participant and was supplied without curation.

Specimen: peripheral blood. Rearrangement joined TRBV6-5 to TRBJ2-1, with TRBD2 identical over 9 junction bases. The receptor was isolated from a human donor in a cohort sampled during active COVID-19. At the DNA level, the sequence is TGTGCCAGCAGTCGGACTAGCGTCTACAATGAGCAGTTCTTC. Its protein product is CASSRTSVYNEQFF.